This entry concerns a single T cell receptor beta chain. The antigen is not known. The germline V gene encodes CDR1 LNHDA and CDR2 SQIVND (reference sequence). V lost 3 bases and J lost 0, with 13 bases in between. This CDR3 region has 16 residues. The record originates from a study of cytomegalovirus exposure and HLA in healthy donors. About the study: Approximately 81% of around 390 genotyped donors fell in the Caucasian-associated ancestry cluster. Study-level points and caveats: HLA restriction was apparent for most CMV-associated TCR beta chains in a later analysis. Confirmation was obtained in vitro that a few CMV-associated chains are specific for CMV antigens.

PCR employed 60 Vbeta and 13 Jbeta primers. Authors' analysis steps: Later analysis identified tens of millions of unique TCR beta chains, some 10 million shared. The repertoire was sequenced with immunoSEQ multiplex PCR; TCRdb's copy has only in-frame clones and lacks some. V, J and clone size reflect that table, while D and trimming were determined from the DNA. Here the sample spans roughly 160,000 clones, around 75% being singletons. The sample was PBMCs. The V and J genes are TRBV19 and TRBJ2-3, with TRBD1 as a possible D gene (6 bases). This receptor was obtained from a woman between 40 and 55 years old in good health and CMV-seropositive. The CDR3 nucleotides are TGTGCCAGTAGTATTGTGGCAGGGGAGAGCACAGATACGCAGTATTTT. It yields the protein CASSIVAGESTDTQYF.